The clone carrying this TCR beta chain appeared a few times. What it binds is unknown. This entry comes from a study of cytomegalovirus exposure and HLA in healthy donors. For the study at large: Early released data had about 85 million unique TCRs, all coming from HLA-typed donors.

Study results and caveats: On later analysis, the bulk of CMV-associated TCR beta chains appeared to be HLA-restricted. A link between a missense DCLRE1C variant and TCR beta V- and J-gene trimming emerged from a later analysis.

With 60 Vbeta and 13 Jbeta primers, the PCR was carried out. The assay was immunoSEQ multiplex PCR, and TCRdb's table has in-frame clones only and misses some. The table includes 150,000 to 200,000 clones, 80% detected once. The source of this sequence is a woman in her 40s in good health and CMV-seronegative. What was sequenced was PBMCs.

The CDR3 nucleotides are TGTGCCAGCAGTGGACAGGTGAACACTGAAGCTTTCTTT. It is translated as CASSGQVNTEAFF. The rearrangement joins TRBV2 to TRBJ1-1; D possibly corresponds to TRBD1 (6 bases). There are 13 residues in the CDR3. Germline loops: CDR1 SNHLY, CDR2 FYNNEI. Trimming left V 4 bases short and J 0 bases short, with 6 bases between.